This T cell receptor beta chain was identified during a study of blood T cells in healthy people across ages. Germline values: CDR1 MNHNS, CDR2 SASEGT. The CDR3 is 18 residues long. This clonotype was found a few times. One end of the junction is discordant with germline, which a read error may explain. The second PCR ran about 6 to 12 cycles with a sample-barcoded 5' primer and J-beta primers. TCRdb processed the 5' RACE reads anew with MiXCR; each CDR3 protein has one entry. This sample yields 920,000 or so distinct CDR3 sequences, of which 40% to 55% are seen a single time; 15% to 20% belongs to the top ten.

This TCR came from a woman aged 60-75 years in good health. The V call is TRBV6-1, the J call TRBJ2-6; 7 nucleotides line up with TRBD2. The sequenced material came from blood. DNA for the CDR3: TGTGCCAGCAGTGAATGGGGGGGAGGGGCCTCTTGGGCCAACGTCCTGACTTTC. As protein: CASSEWGGGASWANVLTF.